The 9 T cell receptor beta chains reported below all come from one sample, sequenced in a study of cytomegalovirus exposure and HLA in healthy donors. PCR was performed using 60 Vbeta and 13 Jbeta primers. Using immunoSEQ multiplex PCR, the repertoire was profiled, and TCRdb retains in-frame clones only, with some absent. The sample has about 200,000 clones; 60% to 80% are singletons. Sequenced sample: PBMCs. The receptors originated from a woman in her 30s in good health and CMV-seropositive.

This clone has just one count. The genes are TRBV2 and TRBJ2-2, with TRBD2 as a possible D gene (5 bases). Germline V gives CDR1 SNHLY, CDR2 FYNNEI. Trimming shortened V by 6 bases and J by 0 bases, and 20 bases separated the two germline ends. The CDR3 loop spans 18 amino acids. The CDR3 sequence is CASSHAGDQFANTGELFF. The CDR3 DNA sequence: TGTGCCAGCAGCCACGCGGGCGACCAGTTCGCGAACACCGGGGAGCTGTTTTTT.

This sequence joins TRBV19 and TRBJ1-4; the D is unclear. Trimming removed 2 bases from V and 0 bases from J, with 7 bases in between. The CDR3 spans 15 residues. Looked up from germline, CDR1 is LNHDA and CDR2 is SQIVND (reference sequence). As DNA, the CDR3 is TGTGCCAGTAGTATACAGTACGCAACTAATGAAAAACTGTTTTTT. This codes for CASSIQYATNEKLFF.

V is TRBV28 and J is TRBJ1-5; maybe TRBD1 (5 bases). The germline V gene has CDR1 MDHEN and CDR2 SYDVKM. CDR3 length equals 15 residues. Deletions cut 5 bases from V and 7 bases from J, with 18 bases between. Here the CDR3 DNA reads TGTGCCAGCAGTCTACCTAGGCAGGGTGGCCAGCCCCAGCATTTT. Encoded protein: CASSLPRQGGQPQHF.

The chain couples TRBV5-1 to TRBJ1-1, with D perhaps TRBD1 (5 bases). Germline V gene sequence: CDR1 SGHRS, CDR2 YFSETQ. V was shortened by 6 bases and J by 3 bases, with 12 bases between the two germline ends. The CDR3 consists of 13 residues. The CDR3 nucleotides are TGCGCCAGCAAGGACCAGGGCGACACTGAAGCTTTCTTT. It encodes CASKDQGDTEAFF.

This chain joins TRBV7-8 and TRBJ2-5; 14 nucleotides line up with TRBD2. Germline values: CDR1 SGHVS, CDR2 FQNEAQ. This CDR3 is 18 amino acids long. After removal of 2 bases from V and 2 bases from J, the junction contained 7 bases not matched to a gene. The CDR3 region has the DNA TGTGCCAGCAGCTTACTCTGGACTAGCGGGAGGTTTCAAGAGACCCAGTACTTC. This codes for CASSLLWTSGRFQETQYF.

The chain combines TRBV5-1 with TRBJ2-7; D gene ambiguous. Per germline, CDR1 SGHRS and CDR2 YFSETQ. The CDR3 spans 15 residues. Trimming shortened V by 2 bases and J by 2 bases, and 14 bases separated the two germline ends. CDR3: CASSFDSPPTYEQYF. The CDR3 DNA reads TGCGCCAGCAGCTTTGACTCCCCCCCTACCTACGAGCAGTACTTC.

Written as DNA, the CDR3 is TGCGCCAGCAGCCAAGAGTTCCTGAGCTCCTACAATGAGCAGTTCTTC. As protein: CASSQEFLSSYNEQFF. The V call is TRBV4-3, the J call TRBJ2-1; D is unclear. The V gene's germline CDR1 is LGHNA and CDR2 YSLEER. The CDR3 sequence is 16 residues long. The V and J ends lost 0 bases and 0 bases respectively, with 9 bases between them.

V usage is TRBV5-4 and J usage is TRBJ1-1; TRBD1 matches 9 bases. The V segment lost 2 bases and the J segment 5 bases; nucleotides outside the gene matches: 10. Germline assignment: CDR1 SGHNT and CDR2 YYREEE (reference sequence). CDR3 length: 16 residues. CDR3 nucleotide sequence: TGTGCCAGCAGCTTAGGACAGGGGACTTCGGGGACTGAAGCTTTCTTT. Translation: CASSLGQGTSGTEAFF. Variable domain in full (rest from reference TRBV5-4 and TRBJ1-1): ETGVTQSPTHLIKTRGQQVTLRCSSQSGHNTVSWYQQALGQGPQFIFQYYREEENGRGNFPPRFSGLQFPNYSSELNVNALELDDSALYLCASSLGQGTSGTEAFFGQGTRLTVV.

This clone appeared a single time. This chain uses TRBV7-9 with TRBJ2-7; 8 bases are shared with TRBD1. From germline, CDR1 is SEHNR and CDR2 FQNEAQ (reference sequence). The ends lost 1 base at V and 2 bases at J; junction bases unmatched: 13. This CDR3 comprises 18 residues. The CDR3 DNA is TGTGCCAGCAGCTTAGTAGGGGGGTCGACAGGGGTTCCCTACGAGCAGTACTTC. Its protein is CASSLVGGSTGVPYEQYF.